The rows below give T cell receptor beta chains drawn from one sample of a study of OX40 agonist ivuxolimab in advanced cancers. This table comes from immunoSEQ multiplex PCR, and its TCRdb copy is limited to in-frame clones, with some not included. The sample contains 74,000 or so clones, 85% of which appear only once. The input for sequencing was CD4+ or CD8+ T cells sorted from blood, taken in a trial of the OX40 agonist ivuxolimab. Receptors were obtained from an adult with an advanced solid tumor such as melanoma, head and neck, liver or kidney cancer. Each CDR3 is given with its conserved first and last residue. The D gene is left open where the match is weak. Expanded clones get a size class; other rows say once, few or many, or leave the size out.

d_call	clone_size	v_call	j_call	cdr3_aa	cdr3_nt
TRBD1	.	TRBV19	TRBJ1-2	CASSPWDRRYGYTF	TGTGCCAGTAGTCCCTGGGACAGGAGATATGGCTACACCTTC
.	.	TRBV7-3	TRBJ2-2	CASSYGGTGELFF	TGTGCCAGCAGCTATGGGGGCACCGGGGAGCTGTTTTTT
.	once	TRBV6-1	TRBJ2-3	CASRLLVWDTQYF	TGTGCCAGCAGACTCTTGGTTTGGGATACGCAGTATTTT
.	.	TRBV11-3	TRBJ1-4	CASSLGQGGRNEKLFF	TGTGCCAGCAGCTTGGGTCAGGGAGGACGGAATGAAAAACTGTTTTTT
.	.	TRBV7-9	TRBJ2-1	CASSLAGARYNEQFF	TGTGCCAGCAGCTTAGCGGGAGCTAGGTACAATGAGCAGTTCTTC
.	.	TRBV4-3	TRBJ2-3	CASSQSPGSSTDTQYF	TGCGCCAGCAGCCAATCCCCGGGATCTTCCACAGATACGCAGTATTTT
.	.	TRBV23-1	TRBJ2-7	CASSQSSGLSSYEQYF	TGCGCCAGCAGTCAATCGTCAGGGTTAAGCTCCTACGAGCAGTACTTC
.	.	TRBV21-1	TRBJ1-6	CASSEGRKTYNSPLHF	TGTGCCAGCAGCGAAGGGAGGAAGACCTATAATTCACCCCTCCACTTT
.	.	TRBV29-1	TRBJ2-5	CSVDGSRRETQYF	TGCAGCGTTGATGGGTCCAGGAGGGAGACCCAGTACTTC
.	.	TRBV9	TRBJ1-2	CASSEGGASYGYTF	TGTGCCAGCAGCGAGGGGGGGGCATCCTATGGCTACACCTTC
.	.	TRBV7-2	TRBJ1-1	CASSSGPGTEAFF	TGTGCCAGCAGCTCGGGACCAGGGACTGAAGCTTTCTTT
.	once	TRBV6-5	TRBJ1-2	CASSMTGTSNGYTF	TGTGCCAGCAGTATGACCGGGACATCGAATGGCTACACCTTC
.	.	TRBV7-9	TRBJ2-3	CASSLEGFPTDTQYF	TGTGCCAGCAGCTTAGAGGGCTTCCCCACAGATACGCAGTATTTT
.	once	TRBV29-1	TRBJ1-2	CSVDRDAYGYTF	TGCAGCGTTGATCGGGATGCCTATGGCTACACCTTC
.	.	TRBV27	TRBJ2-1	CASNPVNSPNEQFF	TGTGCCAGCAATCCGGTAAACTCGCCAAATGAGCAGTTCTTC
.	.	TRBV28	TRBJ2-2	CASTGGAGTGELFF	TGTGCCAGCACCGGGGGCGCGGGGACCGGGGAGCTGTTTTTT
.	few	TRBV14	TRBJ2-1	CASSPDSGAYNEQFF	TGTGCCAGCAGCCCCGACTCCGGGGCCTACAATGAGCAGTTCTTC
.	few	TRBV7-2	TRBJ1-4	CASSLGALPVGKLFF	TGTGCCAGCAGCTTAGGGGCTCTTCCCGTAGGAAAACTGTTTTTT
TRBD1	.	TRBV9	TRBJ2-1	CASSGLGQGSSEQFF	TGTGCCAGCAGCGGACTGGGACAGGGTAGTAGTGAGCAGTTCTTC
TRBD1	.	TRBV29-1	TRBJ1-5	CSVSTGTGIRPQHF	TGCAGCGTCTCCACCGGGACAGGGATTCGACCCCAGCATTTT
TRBD1	many	TRBV19	TRBJ1-2	CASRTGATNYGYTF	TGTGCCAGCAGGACAGGGGCCACTAACTATGGCTACACCTTC
TRBD1	.	TRBV10-3	TRBJ2-6	CAISGQGVSSGANVLTF	TGTGCCATCAGTGGACAGGGGGTTAGCTCTGGGGCCAACGTCCTGACTTTC
.	.	TRBV6-4	TRBJ1-5	CASKRGGDNQPQHF	TGTGCCAGCAAGAGAGGGGGAGACAATCAGCCCCAGCATTTT
.	.	TRBV7-9	TRBJ1-5	CASSFEDKGEPQHF	TGTGCCAGCAGCTTCGAGGACAAGGGGGAGCCCCAGCATTTT
TRBD2	.	TRBV4-2	TRBJ2-1	CASSQVSAGEIRQFF	TGTGCCAGCAGCCAAGTCTCGGCGGGAGAAATCCGGCAGTTCTTC
TRBD1	once	TRBV29-1	TRBJ2-5	CSVGKTGGETQYF	TGCAGCGTTGGAAAAACAGGGGGAGAGACCCAGTACTTC
.	few	TRBV29-1	TRBJ2-5	CSVARSEAQYF	TGCAGCGTTGCCAGGTCTGAGGCCCAGTACTTC
.	.	TRBV7-3	TRBJ1-2	CASSPGEGRDGYGYTF	TGTGCCAGCAGCCCAGGGGAGGGGAGGGATGGCTATGGCTACACCTTC
.	.	TRBV10-1	TRBJ2-5	CASSEVGETQYF	TGCGCCAGCAGTGAGGTAGGAGAGACCCAGTACTTC
TRBD1	.	TRBV7-9	TRBJ1-4	CASRGTGGFEEKLFF	TGTGCCAGCAGGGGGACAGGGGGCTTTGAGGAAAAACTGTTTTTT
.	.	TRBV5-1	TRBJ1-1	CASSLLIPGSGTEAFF	TGCGCCAGCAGCTTATTAATTCCTGGATCGGGGACTGAAGCTTTCTTT
.	.	TRBV14	TRBJ1-2	CASSPIRVSGYTF	TGTGCCAGCAGCCCAATTAGAGTAAGTGGCTACACCTTC